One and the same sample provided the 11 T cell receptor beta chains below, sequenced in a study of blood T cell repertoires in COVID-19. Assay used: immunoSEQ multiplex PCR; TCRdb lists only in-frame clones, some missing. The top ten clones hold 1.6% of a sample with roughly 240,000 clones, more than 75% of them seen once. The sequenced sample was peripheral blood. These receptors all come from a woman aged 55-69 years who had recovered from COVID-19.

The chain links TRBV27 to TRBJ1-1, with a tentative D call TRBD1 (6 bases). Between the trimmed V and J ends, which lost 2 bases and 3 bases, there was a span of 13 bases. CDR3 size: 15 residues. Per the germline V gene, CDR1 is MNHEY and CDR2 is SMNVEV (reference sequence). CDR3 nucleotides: TGTGCCAGCAGTTTACTACAGGGTTTGGACACTGAAGCTTTCTTT. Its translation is CASSLLQGLDTEAFF.

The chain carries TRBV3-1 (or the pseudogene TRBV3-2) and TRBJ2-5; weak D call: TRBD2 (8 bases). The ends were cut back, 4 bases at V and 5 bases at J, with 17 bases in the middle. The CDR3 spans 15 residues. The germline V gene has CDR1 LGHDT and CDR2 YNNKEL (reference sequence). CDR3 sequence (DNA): TGTGCCAGCAGCCTAGCGGGACAGATCCGCGAGACCCAGTACTTC. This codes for CASSLAGQIRETQYF.

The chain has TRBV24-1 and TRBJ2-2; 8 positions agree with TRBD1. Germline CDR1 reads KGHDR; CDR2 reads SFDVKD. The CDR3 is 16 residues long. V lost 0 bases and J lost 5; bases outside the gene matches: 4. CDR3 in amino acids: CATSDLGQGRTGELFF. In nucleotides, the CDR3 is TGTGCCACCAGTGATTTGGGACAGGGCAGGACCGGGGAGCTGTTTTTT.

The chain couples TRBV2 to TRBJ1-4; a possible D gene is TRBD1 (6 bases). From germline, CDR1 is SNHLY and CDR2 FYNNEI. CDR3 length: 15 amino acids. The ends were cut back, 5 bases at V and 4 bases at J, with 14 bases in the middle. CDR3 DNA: TGTGCCAGCAGTTACGGGGGGCAGAGTAATGAAAAACTGTTTTTT. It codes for CASSYGGQSNEKLFF.

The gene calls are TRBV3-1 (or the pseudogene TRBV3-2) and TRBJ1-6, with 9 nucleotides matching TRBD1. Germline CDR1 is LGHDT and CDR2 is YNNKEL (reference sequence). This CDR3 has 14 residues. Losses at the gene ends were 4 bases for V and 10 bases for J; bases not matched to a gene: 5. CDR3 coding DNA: TGTGCCAGCAGCCTCCGGGACAGGGCCTCACCCCTCCACTTT. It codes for CASSLRDRASPLHF.

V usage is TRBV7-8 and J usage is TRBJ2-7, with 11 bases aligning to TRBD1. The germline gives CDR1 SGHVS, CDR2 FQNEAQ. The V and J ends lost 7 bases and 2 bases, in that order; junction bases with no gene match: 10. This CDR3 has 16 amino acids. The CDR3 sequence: CASTVLGTGGPYEQYF. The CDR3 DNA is TGTGCCAGCACCGTCCTCGGGACAGGGGGGCCCTACGAGCAGTACTTC.

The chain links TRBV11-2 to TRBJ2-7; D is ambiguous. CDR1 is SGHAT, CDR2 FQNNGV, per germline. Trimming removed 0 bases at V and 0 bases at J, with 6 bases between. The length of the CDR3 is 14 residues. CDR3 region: CASSLEWASYEQYF. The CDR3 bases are TGTGCCAGCAGCTTAGAGTGGGCCTCCTACGAGCAGTACTTC.

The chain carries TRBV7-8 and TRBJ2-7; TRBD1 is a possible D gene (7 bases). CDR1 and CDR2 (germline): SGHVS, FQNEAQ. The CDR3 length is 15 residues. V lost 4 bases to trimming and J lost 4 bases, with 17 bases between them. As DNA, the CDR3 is TGTGCCAGCAGCTCCAGGGGGGATGTTGGATACGAGCAGTACTTC. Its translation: CASSSRGDVGYEQYF.

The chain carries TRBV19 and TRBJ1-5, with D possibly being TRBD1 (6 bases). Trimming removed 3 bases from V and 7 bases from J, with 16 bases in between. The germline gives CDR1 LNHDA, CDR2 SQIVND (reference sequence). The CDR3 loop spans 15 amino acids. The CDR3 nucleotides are TGTGCCAGTAGTATGGCAGGGGCGCGGAAACAGCCCCAGCATTTT. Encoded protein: CASSMAGARKQPQHF.

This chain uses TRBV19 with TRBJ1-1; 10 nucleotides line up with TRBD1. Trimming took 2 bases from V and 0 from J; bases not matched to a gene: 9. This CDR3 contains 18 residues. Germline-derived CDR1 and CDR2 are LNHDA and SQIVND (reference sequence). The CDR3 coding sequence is TGTGCCAGTAGTATAAAAAGGGGGACAGGGGCGATGAACACTGAAGCTTTCTTT. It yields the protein CASSIKRGTGAMNTEAFF.

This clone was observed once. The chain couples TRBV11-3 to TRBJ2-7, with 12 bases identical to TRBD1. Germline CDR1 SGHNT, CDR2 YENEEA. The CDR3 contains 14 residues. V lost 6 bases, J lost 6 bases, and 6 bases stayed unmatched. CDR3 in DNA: TGTGCCAGCAGTCTGGGACAGGGGGCGTCCGAGCAGTACTTC. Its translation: CASSLGQGASEQYF.